The 9 T cell receptor beta chains in this list originate from one sample, sequenced in a study of blood T cells in healthy people across ages. A sample-barcoded 5' primer and a J-beta primer mix were used in a second PCR of roughly 7 to 11 cycles. TCRdb recomputed calls from the 5' RACE reads with MiXCR, one row per CDR3 protein. This table holds about 780,000 distinct CDR3 sequences, 46% found once. The sequencing sample was made of blood. These receptors were taken from a man older than 75 in good health.

This clonotype was seen only a few times. This chain uses TRBV18 with TRBJ2-5; TRBD1 matches at 7 bases. Per the germline V gene, CDR1 is KGHSH and CDR2 is LQKENI. This CDR3 comprises 16 residues. V shed 1 base, J shed 0 bases, and the junction held 5 bases outside the gene matches. CDR3 amino acids: CASSPRDSLYQETQYF. The CDR3 DNA follows: TGTGCCAGCTCACCACGGGACAGCCTTTACCAAGAGACCCAGTACTTC.

In this sample, this clonotype turned up a few times. V gene TRBV12-3 or TRBV12-4 combines with J gene TRBJ1-5, with D unclear. The V end lost 7 bases, the J end lost 3 bases, and 16 bases lay between the germline ends. CDR3 length: 15 amino acids. The CDR3 reads CASTLAWGSNQPQHF. In nucleotides, the CDR3 is TGTGCCAGCACTCTAGCCTGGGGTTCCAATCAGCCCCAGCATTTT.

The gene calls are TRBV10-3 and TRBJ2-1; 9 nucleotides align to TRBD2. V trimming: 0 bases; J trimming: 3 bases; junction bases outside the gene matches: 9. The V gene's germline CDR1 is ENHRY and CDR2 SYGVKD. The CDR3 is 18 amino acids. The CDR3 region is CAISESGLAGKSYNEQFF. The DNA of the CDR3 is TGTGCCATCAGTGAGTCCGGGCTAGCGGGAAAGAGCTACAATGAGCAGTTCTTC.

The gene calls are TRBV5-1 and TRBJ2-1; the match to TRBD2 covers 9 bases. Trimming cost V 7 bases and J 0 bases; bases outside gene matches: 8. The CDR3 covers 16 residues. The germline V gene encodes CDR1 SGHRS and CDR2 YFSETQ. CDR3: CASGGYSGSSYNEQFF. As DNA, the CDR3 is TGCGCCAGCGGCGGATATAGCGGGAGCTCCTACAATGAGCAGTTCTTC. The full variable domain, its missing parts supplied by reference TRBV5-1 and TRBJ2-1, is KAGVTQTPRYLIKTRGQQVTLSCSPISGHRSVSWYQQTPGQGLQFLFEYFSETQRNKGNFPGRFSGRQFSNSRSEMNVSTLELGDSALYLCASGGYSGSSYNEQFFGPGTRLTVL.

The CDR3 spells CASSLKIYKGLTHYTDTQYF. The CDR3 DNA sequence: TGTGCCAGCAGCCTCAAGATCTATAAGGGGTTGACACATTACACAGATACGCAGTATTTT. The chain links TRBV4-2 to TRBJ2-3, with a tentative D call TRBD1 (5 bases). Germline V gene lookup returns CDR1 LGHNA and CDR2 YNFKEQ. CDR3 length equals 20 residues. The ends were cut back, 4 bases at V and 2 bases at J, with 28 bases in the middle.

This chain's CDR3 is CASGGWGADNEQFF. DNA of the CDR3: TGTGCCAGCGGGGGGTGGGGGGCGGACAATGAGCAGTTCTTC. V usage is TRBV25-1 and J usage is TRBJ2-1; either TRBD1 or TRBD2 may supply D (6 bases each). Germline V gene lookup returns CDR1 MGHDK and CDR2 SYGVNS. With 8 bases removed from V and 5 bases from J, the gap between germline ends came to 16 bases. This CDR3 comprises 14 residues.

This chain joins TRBV5-1 and TRBJ2-1, with D maybe TRBD1 (7 bases). V dropped 0 bases and J dropped 6 bases, with 16 bases sitting between them. CDR1 SGHRS and CDR2 YFSETQ come from the germline V gene. The CDR3 has 16 residues. CDR3 sequence: CASSLAGSGGFNEQFF. The CDR3 DNA is TGCGCCAGCAGCTTGGCCGGGTCAGGGGGGTTCAATGAGCAGTTCTTC.

The chain couples TRBV20-1 to TRBJ1-5; D is unresolved. CDR3 length: 14 amino acids. Germline CDR1 DFQATT, CDR2 SNEGSKA (reference sequence). V lost 3 bases, J lost 5 bases, and 14 bases lay in between. The CDR3 sequence is CSASGGPPYQPQHF. The CDR3 DNA reads TGCAGTGCTAGTGGCGGCCCGCCCTATCAGCCCCAGCATTTT.

This clonotype turned up a few times. The CDR3 DNA reads TGTGCCAGCAGCAACCCGAGCGGGAGCTACAATGAGCAGTTCTTC. This gives the protein CASSNPSGSYNEQFF. This rearrangement joins TRBV9 to TRBJ2-1; TRBD2 aligns across 8 bases. V shed 4 bases and J 3 bases; nucleotides not matched to a gene: 6. CDR3 length: 15 amino acids. Germline CDR1 and CDR2: SGDLS and YYNGEE.